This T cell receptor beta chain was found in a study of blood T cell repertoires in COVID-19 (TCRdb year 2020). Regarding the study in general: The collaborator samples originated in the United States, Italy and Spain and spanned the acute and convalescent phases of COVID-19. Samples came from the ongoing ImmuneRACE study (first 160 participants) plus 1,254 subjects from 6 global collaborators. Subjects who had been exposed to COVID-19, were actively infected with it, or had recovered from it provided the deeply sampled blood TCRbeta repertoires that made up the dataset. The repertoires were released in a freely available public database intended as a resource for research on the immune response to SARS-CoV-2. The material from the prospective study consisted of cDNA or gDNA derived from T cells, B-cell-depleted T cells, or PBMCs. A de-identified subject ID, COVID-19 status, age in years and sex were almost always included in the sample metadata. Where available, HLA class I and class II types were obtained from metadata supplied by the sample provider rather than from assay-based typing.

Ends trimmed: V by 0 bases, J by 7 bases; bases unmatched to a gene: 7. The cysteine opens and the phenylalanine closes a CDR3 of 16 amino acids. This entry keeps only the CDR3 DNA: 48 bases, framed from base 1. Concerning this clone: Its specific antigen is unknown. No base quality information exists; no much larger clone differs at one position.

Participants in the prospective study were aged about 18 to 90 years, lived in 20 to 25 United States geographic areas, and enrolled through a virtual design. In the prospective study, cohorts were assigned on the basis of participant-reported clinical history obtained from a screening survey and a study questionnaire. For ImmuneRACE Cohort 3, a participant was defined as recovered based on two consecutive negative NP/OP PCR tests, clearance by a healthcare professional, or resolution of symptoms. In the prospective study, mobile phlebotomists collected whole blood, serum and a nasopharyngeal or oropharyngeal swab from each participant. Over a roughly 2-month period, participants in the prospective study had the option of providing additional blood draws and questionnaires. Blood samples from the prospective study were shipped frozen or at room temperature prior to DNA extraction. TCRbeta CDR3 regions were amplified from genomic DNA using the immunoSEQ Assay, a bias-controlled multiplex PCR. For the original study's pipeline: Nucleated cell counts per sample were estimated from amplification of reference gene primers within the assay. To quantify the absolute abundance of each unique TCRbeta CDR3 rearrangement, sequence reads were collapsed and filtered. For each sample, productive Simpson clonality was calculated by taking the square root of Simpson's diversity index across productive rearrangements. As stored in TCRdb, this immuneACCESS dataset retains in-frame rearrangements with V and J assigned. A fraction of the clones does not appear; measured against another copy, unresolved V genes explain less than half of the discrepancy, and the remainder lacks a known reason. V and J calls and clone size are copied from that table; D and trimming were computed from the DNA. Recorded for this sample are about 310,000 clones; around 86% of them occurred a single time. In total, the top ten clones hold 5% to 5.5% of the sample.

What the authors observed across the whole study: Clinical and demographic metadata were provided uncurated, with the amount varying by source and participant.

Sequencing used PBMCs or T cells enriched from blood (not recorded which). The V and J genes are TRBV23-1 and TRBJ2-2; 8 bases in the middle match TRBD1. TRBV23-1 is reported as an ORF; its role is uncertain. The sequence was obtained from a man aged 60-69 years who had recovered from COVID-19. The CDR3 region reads CASSQSSQGAGGELFF. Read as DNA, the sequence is TGCGCCAGCAGTCAATCGTCCCAGGGGGCAGGCGGGGAGCTGTTTTTT.